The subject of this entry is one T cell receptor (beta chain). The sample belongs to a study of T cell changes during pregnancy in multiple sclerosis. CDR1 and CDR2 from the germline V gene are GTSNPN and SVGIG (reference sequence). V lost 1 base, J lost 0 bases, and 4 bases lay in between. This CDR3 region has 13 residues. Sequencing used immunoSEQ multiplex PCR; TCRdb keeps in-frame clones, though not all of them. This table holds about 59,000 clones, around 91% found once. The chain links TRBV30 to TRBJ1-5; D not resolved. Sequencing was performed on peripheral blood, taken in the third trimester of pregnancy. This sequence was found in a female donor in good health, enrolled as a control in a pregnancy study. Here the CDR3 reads CAWSAYSNQPQHF. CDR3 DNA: TGTGCCTGGAGTGCTTATAGCAATCAGCCCCAGCATTTT.